This entry lists 22 T cell receptor beta chains sequenced from one sample in a study of cytomegalovirus exposure and HLA in healthy donors. It was with 60 Vbeta and 13 Jbeta primers that the PCR ran. Here immunoSEQ multiplex PCR was the method, and the copy in TCRdb shows in-frame clones only, minus some. The table shows 90,000 to 150,000 clones, with around three quarters occurring only once. The sample taken for sequencing was PBMCs. The receptors here all came from a female donor in good health and CMV-seronegative.

The chain recombines TRBV7-9 with TRBJ2-7, with D perhaps TRBD1 (5 bases). The CDR3 totals 12 residues. Trimming pared 4 bases from V and 6 bases from J, leaving 10 bases between. Germline CDR1 and CDR2: SEHNR and FQNEAQ (reference sequence). The CDR3 sequence is CASSSDSAEQYF. The CDR3 DNA sequence: TGTGCCAGCAGCTCCGACAGCGCCGAGCAGTACTTC.

On this clone: One end of the junction fails to match germline, which may point to a read error. The chain employs TRBV7-9 and TRBJ2-7; TRBD1 agrees at 7 bases. CDR1 is SEHNR and CDR2 is FQNEAQ in the germline V gene (reference sequence). This CDR3 spans 14 amino acids. The CDR3 bases are TGTTCCAGCAGCTCGGACAGGCTATCCTACGAGCAGTACTTC. It codes for CSSSSDRLSYEQYF. Combining the CDR3 with reference TRBV7-9 and TRBJ2-7 gives the whole variable domain DTGVSQNPRHKITKRGQNVTFRCDPISEHNRLYWYRQTLGQGPEFLTYFQNEAQLEKSRLLSDRFSAERPKGSFSTLEIQRTEQGDSAMYLCSSSSDRLSYEQYFGPGTRLTVT.

The chain employs TRBV12-5 and TRBJ2-2; TRBD1 agrees at 8 bases. The J segment lost 4 bases and the V segment lost 1 base, leaving 2 bases of the junction unmatched. The CDR3 runs 15 residues. CDR1 and CDR2 from the germline V gene are LGHNT and FRNRAP. The CDR3 sequence is CASGLGRGPTGELFF. In DNA, the CDR3 is TGTGCTAGTGGTTTGGGCAGGGGGCCCACCGGGGAGCTGTTTTTT.

The chain has TRBV27 and TRBJ1-2; D remains ambiguous. Germline CDR1 is MNHEY and CDR2 is SMNVEV (reference sequence). The CDR3 runs 14 residues. Trimming shortened V by 0 bases and J by 7 bases, and 12 bases separated the two germline ends. The CDR3 coding sequence is TGTGCCAGCAGTTTATCGCACCGCCTAGGTGGCTACACCTTC. Protein product: CASSLSHRLGGYTF.

V gene TRBV2 combines with J gene TRBJ2-5, with D perhaps TRBD1 (6 bases). The J call is uncertain, as TRBJ2-7 better fits the DNA end. CDR3 length: 13 amino acids. Germline values: CDR1 SNHLY, CDR2 FYNNEI. CDR3 in amino acids: CARGQLPNYEQYF. The DNA of the CDR3 is TGTGCCAGAGGACAGTTGCCGAACTACGAGCAGTACTTC.

The V call is TRBV5-4, the J call TRBJ1-1, with D perhaps TRBD1 (5 bases). The V gene's germline CDR1 is SGHNT and CDR2 YYREEE (reference sequence). V was trimmed by 6 bases and J by 2 bases, leaving 17 bases between them. CDR3 length: 15 amino acids. For the CDR3, the DNA is TGTGCCAGCAACAACCCCAGGGAGGGAAACACTGAAGCTTTCTTT. Translation gives CASNNPREGNTEAFF.

The chain employs TRBV29-1 and TRBJ1-1; D is unclear. This CDR3 is built from 12 residues. Trimming took off 6 bases at V and 1 base at J, with 9 bases between the two ends. Germline lookup yields CDR1 SQVTM and CDR2 ANQGSEA. In DNA form, the CDR3 reads TGCAGCGTCTACCTCCAGAACACTGAAGCTTTCTTT. This encodes CSVYLQNTEAFF.

This clone was picked up a small number of times. The V and J genes are TRBV6-1 and TRBJ1-6; D perhaps matches TRBD1 (6 bases). Germline loops: CDR1 MNHNS, CDR2 SASEGT. This CDR3 region has 19 residues. The V gene lost 2 bases and the J gene lost 0 bases, with 17 bases spanning the gap. CDR3: CASSEKGERTSSYNSPLHF. The DNA of the CDR3 is TGTGCCAGCAGTGAAAAGGGGGAGAGGACGAGCTCCTATAATTCACCCCTCCACTTT.

This chain joins TRBV23-1 and TRBJ1-2, with a possible D match to TRBD1 (5 bases). Being an ORF, TRBV23-1 has a function that is uncertain. The CDR3 has 14 amino acids. V lost 4 bases and J lost 6, with 15 bases in between. The CDR3 coding sequence is TGCGCCAGCAGTCTAGTTCGGGGGGATAATGGCTACACCTTC. This encodes CASSLVRGDNGYTF.

The gene calls are TRBV7-8 and TRBJ2-5; 11 bases are a match to TRBD2. Looked up from germline, CDR1 is SGHVS and CDR2 is FQNEAQ. The CDR3 has 15 amino acids. V shed 1 base and J 5 bases; nucleotides not matched to a gene: 3. The CDR3: CASSLGLAGGETQYF. Here the CDR3 DNA reads TGTGCCAGCAGCTTAGGCCTAGCGGGGGGTGAGACCCAGTACTTC.

This chain connects TRBV6-1 to TRBJ2-7, with a tentative D call TRBD2 (5 bases). Trimming removed 6 bases at V and 8 bases at J, with 14 bases between. The CDR3 loop spans 12 amino acids. The germline V gene encodes CDR1 MNHNS and CDR2 SASEGT. The CDR3 region has the DNA TGTGCCAGCAGAGAGGGTTCCATAAAGCAGTACTTC. Translation: CASREGSIKQYF.

The V and J genes are TRBV5-1 and TRBJ2-7, with 9 bases identical to TRBD1. Losses at the gene ends were 3 bases for V and 5 bases for J; bases not matched to a gene: 12. The germline V gene has CDR1 SGHRS and CDR2 YFSETQ. The CDR3 spans 16 residues. The CDR3 DNA reads as TGCGCCAGCAGCTCGACCTCGGACAGGGGTATCGACGAGCAGTACTTC. Residues: CASSSTSDRGIDEQYF.

This chain links TRBV9 with TRBJ1-6, with D tentatively TRBD1 (6 bases). The CDR3 sequence is 14 residues long. Germline V lookup: CDR1 SGDLS, CDR2 YYNGEE. The V gene lost 4 bases and the J gene lost 9 bases, with 14 bases spanning the gap. The CDR3 sequence is CASSQGSLVSPLHF. In DNA form, the CDR3 reads TGTGCCAGCAGCCAGGGGTCTTTGGTTTCACCCCTCCACTTT.

This clone was recorded a few times. The chain joins TRBV6-5 to TRBJ1-1; D is undetermined. Germline CDR1 is MNHEY and CDR2 is SVGAGI. This CDR3 contains 14 residues. The V gene lost 7 bases and the J gene lost 1 base, with 13 bases spanning the gap. CDR3 nucleotide sequence: TGTGCCAGCATTAAACGAGAGGGGAACACTGAAGCTTTCTTT. Translating gives CASIKREGNTEAFF.

The chain couples TRBV7-8 to TRBJ1-1; 8 bases match TRBD1. The CDR3 runs 14 residues. Looked up from germline, CDR1 is SGHVS and CDR2 is FQNEAQ. Losses at the gene ends were 5 bases for V and 4 bases for J; bases not matched to a gene: 6. The CDR3 here is CASSPGQAITEAFF. The CDR3 coding sequence is TGTGCCAGCAGCCCGGGACAGGCAATCACTGAAGCTTTCTTT.

This clone was detected only once. V is TRBV5-6 and J is TRBJ2-7; 7 bases agree with TRBD1. The junction had 3 bases not matched to a gene; V was cut back by 2 bases and J by 1 base. Germline CDR1 reads SGHDT; CDR2 reads YYEEEE. The CDR3 covers 14 residues. Written as DNA, the CDR3 is TGTGCCAGCAGCTTCCCGACAGGGTCCTACGAGCAGTACTTC. It yields the protein CASSFPTGSYEQYF.

The chain couples TRBV27 to TRBJ2-3; TRBD2 is a possible D gene (5 bases). V was shortened by 0 bases and J by 3 bases, with 7 bases between the two germline ends. CDR3 length: 14 amino acids. Germline V gives CDR1 MNHEY, CDR2 SMNVEV (reference sequence). The CDR3 reads CASSLSWTTDTQYF. In nucleotides, the CDR3 is TGTGCCAGCAGTTTATCCTGGACTACAGATACGCAGTATTTT.

The V and J genes are TRBV5-4 and TRBJ2-2; D perhaps matches TRBD2 (5 bases). This CDR3 has 15 residues. CDR1 and CDR2 from the germline V gene are SGHNT and YYREEE (reference sequence). Trimming took 1 base from V and 5 from J, leaving 12 bases between them. CDR3 loop: CASSLPGSTTGELFF. CDR3 nucleotides: TGTGCCAGCAGCTTGCCGGGGTCGACAACCGGGGAGCTGTTTTTT.

The V call is TRBV5-1, the J call TRBJ1-3; D possibly corresponds to TRBD1 (5 bases). This CDR3 comprises 17 residues. CDR1 and CDR2 from the germline V gene are SGHRS and YFSETQ. V lost 0 bases, J lost 4 bases, and 17 bases lay in between. CDR3 protein: CASSLEPIGAGGNTIYF. In DNA, the CDR3 is TGCGCCAGCAGCTTGGAACCTATAGGAGCAGGGGGAAACACCATATATTTT.

CDR3 region: CASSLMEGGTEAFF. CDR3 DNA: TGTGCCAGCAGCTTAATGGAGGGTGGAACTGAAGCTTTCTTT. This sequence joins TRBV7-9 and TRBJ1-1; D ambiguous. Per the germline V gene, CDR1 is SEHNR and CDR2 is FQNEAQ (reference sequence). The ends were cut back, 2 bases at V and 5 bases at J, with 12 bases in the middle. This CDR3 has 14 amino acids.

The genes are TRBV30 and TRBJ2-1; D is perhaps TRBD2 (6 bases). Per germline, CDR1 GTSNPN and CDR2 SVGIG (reference sequence). The V gene lost 3 bases and the J gene lost 3 bases, with 12 bases spanning the gap. This CDR3 spans 14 amino acids. The CDR3 spells CAWSASALYNEQFF. As DNA, the CDR3 is TGTGCCTGGAGCGCTAGCGCTCTCTACAATGAGCAGTTCTTC.

This sequence joins TRBV4-1 and TRBJ1-2; D is possibly TRBD1 (5 bases). The length of the CDR3 is 16 residues. The germline CDR1 and CDR2 sequences are MGHRA and YSYEKL. Trimming shortened V by 0 bases and J by 8 bases, and 19 bases separated the two germline ends. DNA for the CDR3: TGCGCCAGCAGCCAAGAAAGGGGCAGTTCGGCAGAAGGCTACACCTTC. Protein sequence: CASSQERGSSAEGYTF.